This record concerns one T cell receptor beta chain sequence. Germline V gives CDR1 MNHNY, CDR2 SVGAGI (reference sequence). This CDR3 has 13 residues. Trimming cost V 2 bases and J 7 bases, with 11 bases left between them. Sequencing used immunoSEQ multiplex PCR; TCRdb keeps in-frame clones, though not all of them. The table has 110,000 to 150,000 clones, around nine tenths seen once. This entry comes from a study of control samples from healthy donors and cancer patients. The source of this sequence is a woman aged 25 to 45 in good health. The sequenced sample consisted of blood. This chain uses TRBV6-6 with TRBJ1-2; perhaps TRBD1 as D (5 bases). The CDR3 is CASSYGGGVGYTF. Written as DNA, the CDR3 is TGTGCCAGCAGTTACGGGGGAGGGGTTGGCTACACCTTC.